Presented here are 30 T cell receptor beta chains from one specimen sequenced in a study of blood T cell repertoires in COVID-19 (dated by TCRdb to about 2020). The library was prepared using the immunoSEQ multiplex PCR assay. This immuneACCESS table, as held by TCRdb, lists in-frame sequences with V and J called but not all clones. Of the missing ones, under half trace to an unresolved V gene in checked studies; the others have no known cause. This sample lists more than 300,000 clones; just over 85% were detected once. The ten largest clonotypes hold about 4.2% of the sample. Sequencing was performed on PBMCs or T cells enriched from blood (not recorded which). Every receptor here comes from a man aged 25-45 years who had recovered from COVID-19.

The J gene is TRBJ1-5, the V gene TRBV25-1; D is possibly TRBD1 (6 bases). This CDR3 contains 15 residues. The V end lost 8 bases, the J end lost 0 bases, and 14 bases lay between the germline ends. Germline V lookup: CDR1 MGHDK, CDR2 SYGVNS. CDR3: CASSPGHHSNQPQHF. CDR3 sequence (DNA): TGTGCCAGCTCCCCGGGACACCATAGCAATCAGCCCCAGCATTTT.

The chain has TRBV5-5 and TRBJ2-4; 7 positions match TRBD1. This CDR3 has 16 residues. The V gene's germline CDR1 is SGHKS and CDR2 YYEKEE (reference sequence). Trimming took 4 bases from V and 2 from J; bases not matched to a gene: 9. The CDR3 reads CASSQDRPGTKNIQYF. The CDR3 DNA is TGTGCCAGCAGCCAGGACAGGCCGGGGACCAAAAACATTCAGTACTTC.

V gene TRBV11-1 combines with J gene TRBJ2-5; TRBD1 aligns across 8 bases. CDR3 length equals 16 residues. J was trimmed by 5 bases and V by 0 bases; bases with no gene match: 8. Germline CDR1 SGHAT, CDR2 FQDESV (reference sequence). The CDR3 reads CASSLAVGRGRETQYF. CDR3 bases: TGTGCCAGCAGCTTAGCTGTGGGCAGGGGGCGGGAGACCCAGTACTTC.

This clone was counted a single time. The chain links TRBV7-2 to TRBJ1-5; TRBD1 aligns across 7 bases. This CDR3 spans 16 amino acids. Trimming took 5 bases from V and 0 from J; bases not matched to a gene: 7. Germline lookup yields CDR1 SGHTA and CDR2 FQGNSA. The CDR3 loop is CASSPQTGLSNQPQHF. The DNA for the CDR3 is TGTGCCAGCAGCCCCCAGACAGGGCTTAGCAATCAGCCCCAGCATTTT.

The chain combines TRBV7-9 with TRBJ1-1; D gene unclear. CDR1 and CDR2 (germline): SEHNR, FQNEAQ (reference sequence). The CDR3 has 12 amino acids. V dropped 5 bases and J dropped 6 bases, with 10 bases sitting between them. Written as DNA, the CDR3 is TGTGCCAGCAGCCAAGCTCCGGCTGAAGCTTTCTTT. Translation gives CASSQAPAEAFF.

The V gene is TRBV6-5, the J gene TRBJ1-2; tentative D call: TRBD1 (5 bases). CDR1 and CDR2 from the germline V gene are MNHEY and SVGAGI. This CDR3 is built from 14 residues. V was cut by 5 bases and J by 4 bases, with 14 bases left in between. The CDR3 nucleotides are TGTGCCAGCAGTCCTCTAGGGGCCCCCTATGGCTACACCTTC. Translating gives CASSPLGAPYGYTF.

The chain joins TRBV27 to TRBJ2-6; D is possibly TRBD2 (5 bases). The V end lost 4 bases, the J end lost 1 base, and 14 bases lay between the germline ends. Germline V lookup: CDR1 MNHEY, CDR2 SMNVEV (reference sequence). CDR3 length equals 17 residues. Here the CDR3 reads CASSSHSGLSGANVLTF. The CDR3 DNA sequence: TGTGCCAGCAGTTCCCACAGCGGATTATCTGGGGCCAACGTCCTGACTTTC.

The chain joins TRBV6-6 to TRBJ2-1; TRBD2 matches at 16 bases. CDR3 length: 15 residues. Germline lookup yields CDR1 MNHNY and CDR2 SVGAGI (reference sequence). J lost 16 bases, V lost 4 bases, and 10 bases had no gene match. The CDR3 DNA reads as TGTGCCAGCAGTTCCCCGGGACTAGCGGGAGGGGCCCCCTTCTTC. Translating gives CASSSPGLAGGAPFF.

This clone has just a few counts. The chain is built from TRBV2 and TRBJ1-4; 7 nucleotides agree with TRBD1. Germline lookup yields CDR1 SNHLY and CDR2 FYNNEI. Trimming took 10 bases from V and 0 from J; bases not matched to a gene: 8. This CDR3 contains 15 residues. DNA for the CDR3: TGTGCCACGACAGGGACTCTTTCAACTAATGAAAAACTGTTTTTT. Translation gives CATTGTLSTNEKLFF.

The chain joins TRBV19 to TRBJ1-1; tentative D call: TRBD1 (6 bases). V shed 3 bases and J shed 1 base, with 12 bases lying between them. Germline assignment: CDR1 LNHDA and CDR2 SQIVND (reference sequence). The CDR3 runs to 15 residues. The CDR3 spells CASSIGPDRNTEAFF. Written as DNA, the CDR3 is TGTGCCAGTAGTATTGGCCCGGACAGGAACACTGAAGCTTTCTTT.

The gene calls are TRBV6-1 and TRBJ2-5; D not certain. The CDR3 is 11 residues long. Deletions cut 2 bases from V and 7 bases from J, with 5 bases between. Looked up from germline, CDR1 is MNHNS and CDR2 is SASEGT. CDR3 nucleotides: TGTGCCAGCAGTGAAACCGGGACCCAGTACTTC. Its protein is CASSETGTQYF.

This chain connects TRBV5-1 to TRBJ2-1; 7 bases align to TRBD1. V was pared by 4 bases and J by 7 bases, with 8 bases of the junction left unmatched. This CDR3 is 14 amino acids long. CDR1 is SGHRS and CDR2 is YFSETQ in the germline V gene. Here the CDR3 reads CASSNYRGPNEQFF. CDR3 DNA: TGCGCCAGCAGCAACTACAGGGGTCCAAATGAGCAGTTCTTC.

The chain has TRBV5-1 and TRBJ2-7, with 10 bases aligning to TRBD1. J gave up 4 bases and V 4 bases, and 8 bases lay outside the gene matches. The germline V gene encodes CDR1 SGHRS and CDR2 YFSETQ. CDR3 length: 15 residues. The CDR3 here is CASSDQPGQGYEQYF. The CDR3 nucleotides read TGCGCCAGCAGCGATCAACCGGGACAGGGGTACGAGCAGTACTTC.

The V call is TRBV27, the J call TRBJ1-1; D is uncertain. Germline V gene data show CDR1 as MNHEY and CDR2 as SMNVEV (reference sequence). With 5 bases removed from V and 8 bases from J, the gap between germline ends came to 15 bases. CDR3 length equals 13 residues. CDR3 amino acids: CASSPSLSEEAFF. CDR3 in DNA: TGTGCCAGCAGTCCCTCTCTATCGGAGGAAGCTTTCTTT.

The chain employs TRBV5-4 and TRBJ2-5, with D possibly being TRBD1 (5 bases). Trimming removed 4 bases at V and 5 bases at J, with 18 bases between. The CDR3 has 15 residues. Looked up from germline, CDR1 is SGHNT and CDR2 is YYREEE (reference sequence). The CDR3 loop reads CASSGRQQGQETQYF. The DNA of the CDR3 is TGTGCCAGCAGCGGACGACAGCAAGGCCAGGAGACCCAGTACTTC.

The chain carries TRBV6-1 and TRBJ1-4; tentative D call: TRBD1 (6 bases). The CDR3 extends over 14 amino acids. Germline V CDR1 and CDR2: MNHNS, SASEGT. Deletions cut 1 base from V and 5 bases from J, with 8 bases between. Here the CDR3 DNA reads TGTGCCAGCAGTGAAGGGACAGCAAATGAAAAACTGTTTTTT. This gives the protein CASSEGTANEKLFF.

CDR3 sequence: CSAGTVGSGNTIYF. The CDR3 nucleotides are TGCAGCGCCGGGACAGTGGGATCTGGAAACACCATATATTTT. The chain recombines TRBV29-1 with TRBJ1-3; 7 bases are shared with TRBD1. Germline V gene data show CDR1 as SQVTM and CDR2 as ANQGSEA. The CDR3 sequence is 14 residues long. V was pared by 7 bases and J by 1 base, with 7 bases of the junction left unmatched.

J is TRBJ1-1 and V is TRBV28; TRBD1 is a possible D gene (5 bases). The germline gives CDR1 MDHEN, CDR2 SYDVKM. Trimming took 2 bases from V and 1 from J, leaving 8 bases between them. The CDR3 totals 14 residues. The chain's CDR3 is CASSLVQENTEAFF. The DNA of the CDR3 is TGTGCCAGCAGTTTAGTACAGGAGAACACTGAAGCTTTCTTT. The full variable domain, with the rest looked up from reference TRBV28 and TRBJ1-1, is DVKVTQSSRYLVKRTGEKVFLECVQDMDHENMFWYRQDPGLGLRLIYFSYDVKMKEKGDIPEGYSVSREKKERFSLILESASTNQTSMYLCASSLVQENTEAFFGQGTRLTVV.

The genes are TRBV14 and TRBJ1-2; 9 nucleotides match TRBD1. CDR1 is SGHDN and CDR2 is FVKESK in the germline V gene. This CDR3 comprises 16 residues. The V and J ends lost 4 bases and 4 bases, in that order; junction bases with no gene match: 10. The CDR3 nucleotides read TGTGCCAGCAGCCCAGGACAGGGGTGGGTTGGCTATGGCTACACCTTC. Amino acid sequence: CASSPGQGWVGYGYTF.

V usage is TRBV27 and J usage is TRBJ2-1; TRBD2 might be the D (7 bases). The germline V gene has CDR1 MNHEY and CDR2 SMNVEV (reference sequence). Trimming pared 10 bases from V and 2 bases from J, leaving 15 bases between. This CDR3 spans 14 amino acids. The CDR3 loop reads CATRKGGPYNEQFF. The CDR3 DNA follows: TGTGCCACCCGCAAGGGGGGGCCCTACAATGAGCAGTTCTTC.

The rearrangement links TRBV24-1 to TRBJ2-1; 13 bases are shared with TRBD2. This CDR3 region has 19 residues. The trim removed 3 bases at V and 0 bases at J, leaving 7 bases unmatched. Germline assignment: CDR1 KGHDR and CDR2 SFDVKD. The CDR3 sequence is CATSDPLAGGRGSYNEQFF. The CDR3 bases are TGTGCCACCAGTGATCCACTAGCGGGAGGGCGGGGCTCCTACAATGAGCAGTTCTTC.

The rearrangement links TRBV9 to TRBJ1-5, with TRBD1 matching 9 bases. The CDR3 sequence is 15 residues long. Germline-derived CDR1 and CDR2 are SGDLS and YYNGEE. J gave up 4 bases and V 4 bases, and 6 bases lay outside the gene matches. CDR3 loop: CASSPRQGENQPQHF. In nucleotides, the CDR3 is TGTGCCAGCAGCCCGAGACAGGGGGAGAATCAGCCCCAGCATTTT. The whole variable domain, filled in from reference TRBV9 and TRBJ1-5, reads DSGVTQTPKHLITATGQRVTLRCSPRSGDLSVYWYQQSLDQGLQFLIQYYNGEERAKGNILERFSAQQFPDLHSELNLSSLELGDSALYFCASSPRQGENQPQHFGDGTRLSIL.

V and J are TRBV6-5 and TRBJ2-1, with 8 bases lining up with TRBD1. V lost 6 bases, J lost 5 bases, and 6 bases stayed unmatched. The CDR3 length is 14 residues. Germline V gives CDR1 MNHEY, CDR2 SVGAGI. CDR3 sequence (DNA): TGTGCCAGCAGGGTGCAGGGGGCCCACAATGAGCAGTTCTTC. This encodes CASRVQGAHNEQFF.

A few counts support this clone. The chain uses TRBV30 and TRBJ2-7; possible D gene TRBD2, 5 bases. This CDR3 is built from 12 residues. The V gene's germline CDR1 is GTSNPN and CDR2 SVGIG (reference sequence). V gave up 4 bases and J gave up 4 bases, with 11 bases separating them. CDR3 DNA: TGTGCCTGGAAGTCAGGCGGGTACGAGCAGTACTTC. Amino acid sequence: CAWKSGGYEQYF.

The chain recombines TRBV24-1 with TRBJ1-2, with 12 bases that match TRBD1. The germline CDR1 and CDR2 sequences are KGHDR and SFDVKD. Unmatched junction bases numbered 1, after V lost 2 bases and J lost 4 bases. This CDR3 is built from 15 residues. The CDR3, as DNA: TGTGCCACCAGTGATTCGGGACAGGGGGCCTATGGCTACACCTTC. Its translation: CATSDSGQGAYGYTF.

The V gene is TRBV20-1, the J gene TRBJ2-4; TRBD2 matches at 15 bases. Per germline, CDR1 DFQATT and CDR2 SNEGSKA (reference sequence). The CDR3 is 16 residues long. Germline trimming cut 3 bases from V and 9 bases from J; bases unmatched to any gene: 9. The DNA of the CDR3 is TGCAGTGCTAGTGCCGGGACTAGCGGGGGGTGGAGCATTCAGTACTTC. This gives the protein CSASAGTSGGWSIQYF.

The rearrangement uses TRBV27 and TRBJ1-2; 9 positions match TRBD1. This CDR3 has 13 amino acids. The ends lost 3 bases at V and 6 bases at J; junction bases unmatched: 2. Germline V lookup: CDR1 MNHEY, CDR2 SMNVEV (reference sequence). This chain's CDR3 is CASSFRTGDGYTF. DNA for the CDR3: TGTGCCAGCAGTTTCCGGACAGGGGATGGCTACACCTTC.

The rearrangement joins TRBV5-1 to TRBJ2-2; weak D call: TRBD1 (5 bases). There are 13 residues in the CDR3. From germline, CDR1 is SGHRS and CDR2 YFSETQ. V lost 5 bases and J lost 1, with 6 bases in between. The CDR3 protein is CASRQGNTGELFF. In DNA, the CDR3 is TGCGCCAGCAGGCAGGGGAACACCGGGGAGCTGTTTTTT.

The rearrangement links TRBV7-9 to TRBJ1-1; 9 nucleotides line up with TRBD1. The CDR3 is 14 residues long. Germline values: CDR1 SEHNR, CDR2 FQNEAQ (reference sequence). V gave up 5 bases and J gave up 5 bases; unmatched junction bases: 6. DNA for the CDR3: TGTGCCAGCAGCAATACAGGGGGCAGAACTGAAGCTTTCTTT. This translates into CASSNTGGRTEAFF.

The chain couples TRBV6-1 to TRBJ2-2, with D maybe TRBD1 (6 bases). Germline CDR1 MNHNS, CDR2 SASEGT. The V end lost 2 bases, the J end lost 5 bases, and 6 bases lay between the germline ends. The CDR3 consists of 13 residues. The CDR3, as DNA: TGTGCCAGCAGTGAACAGGGGACCGGGGAGCTGTTTTTT. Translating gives CASSEQGTGELFF.